Given below is one T cell receptor (beta chain) in context. Trimming pared 7 bases from V and 5 bases from J, leaving 14 bases between. CDR3 length: 13 residues. Germline V lookup: CDR1 SGHVS, CDR2 FQNEAQ. Stated time point: 2015-2016 season, 7 days after influenza vaccination. Measured with immunoSEQ multiplex PCR; TCRdb has only the in-frame clones, and not every one. The sample carries roughly 10,000 clones, 83% recorded once. The sample is drawn from a study of follicular helper T cells after annual influenza vaccination. The receptor comes from an adult who received the influenza vaccine. V usage is TRBV7-8 and J usage is TRBJ2-5; TRBD2 might be the D (6 bases). The input for sequencing was CXCR5- memory CD4+ T cells sorted from blood, taken 7 days after influenza vaccination. The CDR3 loop is CASIAGGLETQYF. CDR3 DNA: TGTGCCAGCATCGCAGGAGGGTTGGAGACCCAGTACTTC.